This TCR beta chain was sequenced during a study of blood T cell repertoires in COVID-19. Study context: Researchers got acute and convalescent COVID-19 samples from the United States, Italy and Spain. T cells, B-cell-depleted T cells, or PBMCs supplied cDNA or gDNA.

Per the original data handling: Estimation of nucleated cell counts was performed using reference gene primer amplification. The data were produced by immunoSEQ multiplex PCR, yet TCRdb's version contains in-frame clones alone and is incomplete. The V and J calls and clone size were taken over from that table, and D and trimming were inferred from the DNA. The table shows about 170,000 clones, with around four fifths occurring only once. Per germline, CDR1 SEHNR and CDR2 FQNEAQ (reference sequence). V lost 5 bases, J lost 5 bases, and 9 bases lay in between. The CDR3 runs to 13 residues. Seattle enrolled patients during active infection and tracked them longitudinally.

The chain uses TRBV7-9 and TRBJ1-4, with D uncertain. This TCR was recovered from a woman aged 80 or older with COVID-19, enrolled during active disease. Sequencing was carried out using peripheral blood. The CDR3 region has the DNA TGTGCCAGCAGCCCCCCCCAGAATGAAAAACTGTTTTTT. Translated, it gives CASSPPQNEKLFF.